A selection of T cell receptor beta chains follows, all from one sample in a study of PD-L1 blockade in urothelial cancer. The repertoire was sequenced with immunoSEQ multiplex PCR; TCRdb's copy has only in-frame clones and lacks some. The sample has 30,000 to 40,000 clones; 84% are singletons. The starting material was PBMCs, obtained around atezolizumab (anti-PD-L1) treatment. The receptors here all came from a man in his 60s with urothelial cancer. Both conserved end residues are trimmed from each CDR3. Fields, in order: V gene, CDR3 protein.

V: TRBV11-2
CDR3: ASSLRGYEQY

V: TRBV5-8
CDR3: ASSHRTGLYNEQF

V: TRBV9
CDR3: ASSVGGWGGEQY

V: TRBV5-1
CDR3: ASSSKETGGITDTQY

V: TRBV19
CDR3: ASSIRGSNTEAF

V: TRBV7-6
CDR3: ASSLGGGGTDTQY

V: TRBV2
CDR3: ASRAEGKPQH

V: TRBV5-1
CDR3: ASSLGGGGSSYEQY

V: TRBV6-4
CDR3: ASRETGGNEQF

V: TRBV5-1
CDR3: ASSPGDLSNEQF

V: TRBV15
CDR3: ATSSQFTGITRHEQF